Listed below are T cell receptor beta chains from one sample, sequenced in a study of cytomegalovirus exposure and HLA in healthy donors. This table comes from immunoSEQ multiplex PCR, and its TCRdb copy is limited to in-frame clones, with some not included. The sample contains some 150,000 clones, 60% to 80% of which appear only once. The sequenced material came from PBMCs. The receptors were sampled from a man between 25 and 39 years old in good health and CMV-seropositive. The CDR3 runs from the conserved cysteine through the conserved F or W. D genes are given only for firm matches. Clone size is not always given. Where it is, it says once, few, many or a class for expanded clones.

TRBJ1-2,once,NA,TRBV28,CASSLKQPGSYTF,TGTGCCAGCAGTTTAAAGCAGCCGGGGAGCTACACCTTC
TRBJ2-5,NA,NA,TRBV28,CASSYSGGWQTQYF,TGTGCCAGCAGTTATAGCGGAGGGTGGCAGACCCAGTACTTC
TRBJ1-6,NA,TRBD1,TRBV30,CAWRVRTGDSPLHF,TGTGCCTGGAGAGTAAGGACAGGGGACTCACCCCTCCACTTT
TRBJ1-2,NA,NA,TRBV6-1,CASSEARGRYGYTF,TGTGCCAGCAGTGAAGCGCGGGGGCGCTATGGCTACACCTTC
TRBJ1-1,NA,TRBD1,TRBV7-9,CASSPRDRATEAFF,TGTGCCAGCAGCCCACGGGACAGGGCAACTGAAGCTTTCTTT
TRBJ1-2,NA,TRBD1,TRBV25-1,CASSKGQGGGYTF,TGTGCCAGCAGTAAGGGACAGGGCGGAGGCTACACCTTC
TRBJ2-7,NA,NA,TRBV20-1,CSASVTYEQYF,TGCAGTGCTAGTGTTACCTACGAGCAGTACTTC
TRBJ2-3,few,NA,TRBV7-9,CASRGHPDTQYF,TGTGCCAGCAGGGGGCATCCAGATACGCAGTATTTT
TRBJ1-1,NA,TRBD1,TRBV10-1,CASSEQGYTEAFF,TGCGCCAGCAGCGAACAGGGGTATACTGAAGCTTTCTTT
TRBJ2-1,NA,NA,TRBV19,CASSPPGTINEQFF,TGTGCCAGTAGTCCCCCCGGGACAATCAATGAGCAGTTCTTC
TRBJ2-7,once,TRBD1,TRBV9,CASSAGTADEQYF,TGTGCCAGCAGCGCCGGGACAGCAGACGAGCAGTACTTC